This TCR beta chain derives from a study of T cells after posttransplantation cyclophosphamide. CDR3 length: 15 residues. Trimming took 3 bases from V and 7 from J, leaving 15 bases between them. The germline CDR1 and CDR2 sequences are MNHNS and SASEGT. A marrow graft followed busulfan-fludarabine conditioning, with cyclophosphamide on days +3 and +4. Regarding the study as a whole: TRB overlap between skin or GI tissue T cells and blood was limited. After PTCy, TRB diversity resembled that of CNI/methotrexate controls.

As concerns this clone: As yet, its antigen is unknown.

Data came from immunoSEQ multiplex PCR; TCRdb stores just in-frame clones and leaves some out. The sample has roughly 20,000 clones, roughly 72% seen once. This TCR derives from a male patient aged 25-45 years who received an allogeneic stem cell transplant from a related donor, was CMV-positive, and had acute GVHD only. A share of the T cells may be of graft donor origin. The rearrangement uses TRBV6-1 and TRBJ1-4, with D possibly TRBD1 on 5 matching bases. The specimen was PBMCs, collected after an allogeneic stem cell transplant with post-transplant cyclophosphamide. The CDR3 spells CASSDAGLWGEKLFF. CDR3 coding DNA: TGTGCCAGCAGTGACGCGGGGCTCTGGGGTGAAAAACTGTTTTTT.